Each of the 30 T cell receptor beta chains below was sequenced from the same sample in a study of blood T cell repertoires in COVID-19. TCRdb keeps only in-frame clones here, not all; method: immunoSEQ multiplex PCR. The repertoire holds approximately 350,000 clones, with around 83% as singletons. The specimen was peripheral blood. The receptors originated from a young man with active or convalescent COVID-19.

Only a few counts were recorded for this clone. This sequence joins TRBV6-4 and TRBJ2-3; 8 positions match TRBD2. Trimming at V came to 2 bases and at J to 2 bases, leaving 6 bases not matched to a gene. Germline V gene lookup returns CDR1 MRHNA and CDR2 SNTAGT. The CDR3 runs to 16 residues. Here the CDR3 DNA reads TGTGCCAGCAGTGACGGGGCGGGAGGAGACACAGATACGCAGTATTTT. This sequence encodes CASSDGAGGDTDTQYF.

This clone was found once. The chain joins TRBV4-3 to TRBJ2-1; 9 nucleotides match TRBD2. V trimming: 0 bases; J trimming: 9 bases; junction bases outside the gene matches: 9. The length of the CDR3 is 16 residues. Germline V gives CDR1 LGHNA, CDR2 YSLEER. The CDR3 DNA is TGCGCCAGCAGCCAAGAGACGTCTAGCGGGGAGGGTGAGCAGTTCTTC. Translation: CASSQETSSGEGEQFF.

This clone was detected once. The CDR3 region is CASSPSGGRVTEAFF. CDR3 nucleotides: TGCGCCAGCAGCCCCTCAGGGGGAAGGGTTACTGAAGCTTTCTTT. V and J are TRBV5-1 and TRBJ1-1, with TRBD1 matching over 7 bases. V was clipped by 4 bases and J by 5 bases; unmatched bases: 11. From germline, CDR1 is SGHRS and CDR2 YFSETQ. The CDR3 sequence is 15 residues long.

A note on this clone: The same CDR3 also results from other DNA sequences found in this sample. V gene TRBV7-8 combines with J gene TRBJ2-5; 12 bases are a match to TRBD2. V shed 5 bases, J shed 9 bases, and the junction held 7 bases outside the gene matches. From germline, CDR1 is SGHVS and CDR2 FQNEAQ. The CDR3 loop spans 14 amino acids. In nucleotides, the CDR3 is TGTGCCAGCAGCGCCCGACTAGCGGGAGACGCCCAGTACTTC. Translated: CASSARLAGDAQYF.

Notes on this clone: This sample also contains other DNA sequences that code for the same CDR3. The genes are TRBV6-5 and TRBJ1-1; D gene unclear. Germline V lookup: CDR1 MNHEY, CDR2 SVGAGI. The V gene lost 2 bases and the J gene lost 1 base, with 5 bases spanning the gap. The CDR3 totals 13 residues. Written as DNA, the CDR3 is TGTGCCAGCAGTTACGGCGGGAACACTGAAGCTTTCTTT. Residues: CASSYGGNTEAFF.

This chain joins TRBV7-2 and TRBJ1-1; D is uncertain. V lost 5 bases and J 2 bases, leaving 15 bases between the germline ends. The CDR3 consists of 15 residues. CDR1 SGHTA and CDR2 FQGNSA come from the germline V gene. The CDR3 is CASSLPMGGNTEAFF. DNA of the CDR3: TGTGCCAGCAGCCTTCCCATGGGAGGAAACACTGAAGCTTTCTTT.

This clone was counted once. In the same sample, other DNA sequences code for this CDR3. The genes are TRBV28 and TRBJ1-1; possibly TRBD1 for D (5 bases). The germline V gene encodes CDR1 MDHEN and CDR2 SYDVKM. CDR3 length: 13 amino acids. V shed 5 bases and J shed 1 base, with 8 bases lying between them. CDR3 in amino acids: CASSPGGNTEAFF. The CDR3 DNA reads TGTGCCAGCAGTCCCGGGGGGAACACTGAAGCTTTCTTT.

The rearrangement joins TRBV10-3 to TRBJ2-2; 7 bases align to TRBD2. V trimming: 6 bases; J trimming: 7 bases; junction bases outside the gene matches: 5. The CDR3 is 13 residues long. CDR1 is ENHRY, CDR2 SYGVKD, per germline. The CDR3 is CAIRAGVGGELFF. In nucleotides, the CDR3 is TGTGCCATCAGGGCGGGAGTTGGCGGGGAGCTGTTTTTT.

The chain employs TRBV24-1 and TRBJ1-2; 7 positions match TRBD1. This CDR3 contains 15 residues. After removal of 7 bases from V and 2 bases from J, the junction contained 9 bases not matched to a gene. Per germline, CDR1 KGHDR and CDR2 SFDVKD. DNA of the CDR3: TGTGCCACCAGCGGGACAGAATCTTTCAACTATGGCTACACCTTC. Its translation: CATSGTESFNYGYTF.

The rearrangement links TRBV2 to TRBJ1-5; 10 positions agree with TRBD1. V lost 4 bases, J lost 7 bases, and 4 bases stayed unmatched. Germline V CDR1 and CDR2: SNHLY, FYNNEI. The CDR3 covers 14 residues. CDR3 sequence (DNA): TGTGCCAGCAGTGGGGACAGGGGTAACCAGCCCCAGCATTTT. It encodes CASSGDRGNQPQHF.

The chain is built from TRBV10-3 and TRBJ1-1; D not certain. V lost 0 bases and J lost 8, with 16 bases in between. The V gene's germline CDR1 is ENHRY and CDR2 SYGVKD. The CDR3 consists of 15 residues. The CDR3, as DNA: TGTGCCATCAGTGAGTCTGCGGGAGTAGGCCGCGAAGCTTTCTTT. It codes for CAISESAGVGREAFF.

The rearrangement uses TRBV30 and TRBJ1-2; 11 nucleotides align to TRBD1. Germline loops: CDR1 GTSNPN, CDR2 SVGIG (reference sequence). The V segment lost 1 base and the J segment 4 bases; nucleotides outside the gene matches: 8. The CDR3 has 16 amino acids. The DNA for the CDR3 is TGTGCCTGGAGTGGGGGGGACAGGGGGATTTTCTATGGCTACACCTTC. As protein: CAWSGGDRGIFYGYTF.

This clone was recorded once. The rearrangement links TRBV5-4 to TRBJ2-5; D perhaps matches TRBD2 (5 bases). The V gene's germline CDR1 is SGHNT and CDR2 YYREEE (reference sequence). The CDR3 contains 15 residues. The V and J ends lost 0 bases and 4 bases respectively, with 13 bases between them. The CDR3 nucleotides are TGTGCCAGCAGCTTGGAAGGGAGTCTAGGAGAGACCCAGTACTTC. Residues: CASSLEGSLGETQYF.

This clone was counted a few times. V gene TRBV28 combines with J gene TRBJ1-5; 7 bases align to TRBD1. V was pared by 4 bases and J by 5 bases, with 8 bases of the junction left unmatched. CDR3 length: 15 amino acids. Germline V lookup: CDR1 MDHEN, CDR2 SYDVKM. CDR3 bases: TGTGCCAGCAGTTCGTTCAGGGGGACTCATCAGCCCCAGCATTTT. It specifies CASSSFRGTHQPQHF.

V gene TRBV7-2 combines with J gene TRBJ1-3, with TRBD1 matching over 7 bases. With V trimmed by 5 bases and J by 0 bases, 7 bases remained unmatched. The CDR3 loop spans 16 amino acids. The germline gives CDR1 SGHTA, CDR2 FQGNSA. CDR3 region: CASSATGANSGNTIYF. CDR3 coding DNA: TGTGCCAGCAGCGCTACAGGGGCCAACTCTGGAAACACCATATATTTT.

This clone was recorded a few times. CDR3 nucleotides: TGTGCCAGCAGGCCCGGGGGGCTCCCTGGCTACACCTTC. Translation: CASRPGGLPGYTF. The chain combines TRBV6-5 with TRBJ1-2; TRBD1 is a possible D gene (6 bases). V was pared by 6 bases and J by 7 bases, with 15 bases between. The CDR3 runs to 13 residues. CDR1 is MNHEY, CDR2 SVGAGI, per germline.

V usage is TRBV28 and J usage is TRBJ2-1; 11 bases are shared with TRBD2. The CDR3 is 17 residues long. The V and J ends lost 1 base and 0 bases, in that order; junction bases with no gene match: 2. Germline V gives CDR1 MDHEN, CDR2 SYDVKM. CDR3 region: CASSLSTSGISYNEQFF. The CDR3 nucleotides are TGTGCCAGCAGTTTATCGACTAGCGGGATCTCCTACAATGAGCAGTTCTTC. The variable domain in full, completed from reference TRBV28 and TRBJ2-1, reads DVKVTQSSRYLVKRTGEKVFLECVQDMDHENMFWYRQDPGLGLRLIYFSYDVKMKEKGDIPEGYSVSREKKERFSLILESASTNQTSMYLCASSLSTSGISYNEQFFGPGTRLTVL.

This chain joins TRBV28 and TRBJ2-7; 7 bases map to TRBD2. CDR1 MDHEN and CDR2 SYDVKM come from the germline V gene. The trim removed 1 base at V and 3 bases at J, leaving 6 bases unmatched. CDR3 length: 15 amino acids. The chain's CDR3 is CASSLYTSVNYEQYF. The CDR3 DNA sequence: TGTGCCAGCAGTTTATATACTAGCGTGAACTACGAGCAGTACTTC.

The V call is TRBV7-2, the J call TRBJ1-2; D is possibly TRBD1 (6 bases). Germline lookup yields CDR1 SGHTA and CDR2 FQGNSA. The CDR3 contains 15 residues. V shed 0 bases and J shed 4 bases, with 12 bases lying between them. CDR3 nucleotides: TGTGCCAGCAGCTTAGCGGGGGGGCGCGGCTATGGCTACACCTTC. Its translation is CASSLAGGRGYGYTF.

The CDR3 nucleotides are TGTGCCACCAGTGATGTCGGACTGAAACCCTACAATGAGCAGTTCTTC. Encoded protein: CATSDVGLKPYNEQFF. The chain links TRBV24-1 to TRBJ2-1, with D maybe TRBD2 (5 bases). The CDR3 has 16 amino acids. Trimming took 3 bases from V and 2 from J, leaving 13 bases between them. CDR1 and CDR2 (germline): KGHDR, SFDVKD.

This rearrangement joins TRBV13 to TRBJ2-7; 8 bases agree with TRBD2. The CDR3 contains 15 residues. Germline V gene sequence: CDR1 PRHDT, CDR2 FYEKMQ (reference sequence). J lost 3 bases, V lost 5 bases, and 9 bases had no gene match. The CDR3 DNA sequence: TGTGCCAGCAGCCCCCCTAGCGGGCGATACTACGAGCAGTACTTC. The encoded protein is CASSPPSGRYYEQYF.

The V and J genes are TRBV4-2 and TRBJ2-3, with 10 bases identical to TRBD2. V lost 1 base, J lost 3 bases, and 4 bases stayed unmatched. CDR3 length equals 16 residues. Looked up from germline, CDR1 is LGHNA and CDR2 is YNFKEQ. The CDR3 loop reads CASSQGSGRPTDTQYF. CDR3 sequence (DNA): TGTGCCAGCAGCCAAGGTAGCGGGAGGCCAACAGATACGCAGTATTTT.

The rearrangement links TRBV28 to TRBJ1-5; D is uncertain. V was trimmed by 6 bases and J by 0 bases, leaving 18 bases between them. CDR3 length: 17 amino acids. CDR1 is MDHEN and CDR2 is SYDVKM in the germline V gene. The CDR3, as DNA: TGTGCCAGCAGACCGGCAGCCCCACTAATTAGCAATCAGCCCCAGCATTTT. Translation gives CASRPAAPLISNQPQHF.

This clone has more than one count but fewer than ten. The chain couples TRBV30 to TRBJ1-1; D gene unclear. Trimming left V 8 bases short and J 4 bases short, with 14 bases between. Germline V gene lookup returns CDR1 GTSNPN and CDR2 SVGIG (reference sequence). The CDR3 length is 12 residues. The CDR3 sequence is CAGGQVGTEAFF. CDR3 DNA: TGTGCCGGAGGTCAGGTAGGCACTGAAGCTTTCTTT.

This clone occurred once. The chain links TRBV7-8 to TRBJ2-5, with 10 bases lining up with TRBD1. The CDR3 is made up of 15 amino acids. Trimming at V came to 6 bases and at J to 4 bases, leaving 8 bases not matched to a gene. Germline CDR1 and CDR2: SGHVS and FQNEAQ. The CDR3 region is CASSSGTGERETQYF. The DNA of the CDR3 is TGTGCCAGCAGTTCCGGGACAGGGGAACGAGAGACCCAGTACTTC.

The chain carries TRBV7-3 and TRBJ2-7, with 8 bases lining up with TRBD2. The V segment lost 10 bases and the J segment 6 bases; nucleotides outside the gene matches: 11. The CDR3 is 13 amino acids. Germline assignment: CDR1 SGHTA and CDR2 FQGTGA. The chain's CDR3 is CAMTTSAPFEQYF. CDR3 DNA: TGTGCCATGACGACTAGCGCCCCCTTCGAGCAGTACTTC.

The chain joins TRBV3-1 (or the pseudogene TRBV3-2) to TRBJ1-1, with D tentatively TRBD1 (6 bases). CDR1 LGHDT and CDR2 YNNKEL come from the germline V gene (reference sequence). V lost 5 bases and J 1 base, leaving 8 bases between the germline ends. CDR3 length: 13 amino acids. The CDR3 reads CASSSDRNTEAFF. The CDR3 bases are TGTGCCAGCAGCTCGGACAGGAACACTGAAGCTTTCTTT.

This clone has only one observation. The V gene is TRBV15, the J gene TRBJ2-5; a possible D gene is TRBD2 (5 bases). From germline, CDR1 is LNHNV and CDR2 YYDKDF (reference sequence). The CDR3 runs to 15 residues. The V and J ends lost 0 bases and 3 bases respectively, with 11 bases between them. The CDR3 here is CATSRDLLAEETQYF. DNA for the CDR3: TGTGCCACCAGCAGAGATCTCCTAGCAGAAGAGACCCAGTACTTC. The whole variable domain, remainder taken from reference TRBV15 and TRBJ2-5, is DAMVIQNPRYQVTQFGKPVTLSCSQTLNHNVMYWYQQKSSQAPKLLFHYYDKDFNNEADTPDNFQSRRPNTSFCFLDIRSPGLGDTAMYLCATSRDLLAEETQYFGPGTRLLVL.

This clone turned up a few times. The gene calls are TRBV11-2 and TRBJ2-1; 11 bases match TRBD2. Germline V lookup: CDR1 SGHAT, CDR2 FQNNGV. CDR3 size: 15 residues. With 3 bases clipped from V and 4 bases from J, the junction kept 2 bases outside the gene matches. The CDR3 DNA sequence: TGTGCCAGCAGCTTGACTAGCGGGGCTTACAATGAGCAGTTCTTC. This gives the protein CASSLTSGAYNEQFF.

The chain links TRBV7-6 to TRBJ2-7, with 12 positions matching TRBD2. CDR3 length: 14 residues. The ends lost 5 bases at V and 7 bases at J; junction bases unmatched: 6. The germline CDR1 and CDR2 sequences are SGHVS and FNYEAQ. CDR3 residues: CASSRRLAGDEQYF. CDR3 bases: TGTGCCAGCAGCCGGAGACTAGCGGGAGATGAGCAGTACTTC.